This T cell receptor beta chain appears in the sequencing data of a study of blood T cell repertoires in COVID-19. Looking at the study overall: Samples of COVID-19 (acute and convalescent) were obtained from the United States, Italy and Spain. The analysed material was cDNA or gDNA that came from T cells, B-cell-depleted T cells, or PBMCs.

As processed by the authors: The authors estimated nucleated cell counts from reference gene primer amplification. Profiled with immunoSEQ multiplex PCR; TCRdb holds only in-frame clones, not every one. V, J and clone size are taken as reported in that table, and D and trimming were inferred from the DNA itself. The table records about 410,000 clones, roughly 89% of them present only once. Trimming cost V 3 bases and J 0 bases, with 17 bases left between them. Germline CDR1 and CDR2: LNHDA and SQIVND (reference sequence). CDR3 length: 17 amino acids. This TCR was recovered from a woman in her twenties or thirties with active or convalescent COVID-19. Material for sequencing was peripheral blood. This sequence joins TRBV19 and TRBJ1-1, with D tentatively TRBD1 (6 bases). The CDR3 nucleotides read TGTGCCAGTAGTATCGGCAGGGGTGGCCTGATGAACACTGAAGCTTTCTTT. Protein product: CASSIGRGGLMNTEAFF.